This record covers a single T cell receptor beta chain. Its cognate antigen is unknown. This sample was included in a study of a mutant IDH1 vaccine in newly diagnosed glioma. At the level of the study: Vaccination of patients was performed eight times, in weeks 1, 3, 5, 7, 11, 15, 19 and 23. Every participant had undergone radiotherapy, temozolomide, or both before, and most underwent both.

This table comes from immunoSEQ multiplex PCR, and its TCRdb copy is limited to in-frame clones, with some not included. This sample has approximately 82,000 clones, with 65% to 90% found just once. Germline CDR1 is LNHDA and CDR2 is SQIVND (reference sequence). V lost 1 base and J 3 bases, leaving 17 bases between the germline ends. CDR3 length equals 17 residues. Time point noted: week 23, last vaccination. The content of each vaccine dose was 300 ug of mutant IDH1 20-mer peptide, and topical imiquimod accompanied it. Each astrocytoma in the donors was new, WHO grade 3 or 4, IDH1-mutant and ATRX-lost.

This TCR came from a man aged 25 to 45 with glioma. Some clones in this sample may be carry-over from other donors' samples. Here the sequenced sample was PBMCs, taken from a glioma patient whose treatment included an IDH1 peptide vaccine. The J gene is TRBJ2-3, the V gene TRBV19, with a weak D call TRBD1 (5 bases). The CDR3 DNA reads TGTGCCAGTAGTATAGGTCACGGGCAGGGTGGTACAGATACGCAGTATTTT. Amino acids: CASSIGHGQGGTDTQYF.